The entry that follows covers one T cell receptor (beta chain) sequence. Its antigen is currently unknown. Sequencing used one aliquot of about 500,000 cells per fraction. The data stem from a study of coeliac disease. Findings of the study overall: Of coeliac lamina propria samples, about 50% of the 18 held published gliadin-specific TRB sequences, versus 1 of 6 controls. TRB repertoires were largely private, with most amino acid sequences found in only one sample. Intraepithelial and lamina propria fractions were not highly pure, so cross-contamination was possible.

With 0 bases clipped from V and 2 bases from J, the junction kept 6 bases outside the gene matches. This CDR3 is built from 17 residues. Germline CDR1 and CDR2: SEHNR and FQNEAQ (reference sequence). Clones were read by immunoSEQ multiplex PCR, and TCRdb kept only the in-frame ones, dropping some. This table has 6,000 to 8,000 clones, about three quarters appearing once. Input material: lamina propria lymphocytes from the gut. J is TRBJ2-7 and V is TRBV7-9; 11 bases align to TRBD2. The origin of this receptor is a man aged 25 to 45 with celiac disease. CDR3 sequence: CASSLALGLAGTYEQYF. The CDR3, as DNA: TGTGCCAGCAGCTTAGCCTTAGGACTAGCGGGTACCTACGAGCAGTACTTC.